One T cell receptor (beta chain) is described in this entry. PCR was performed using 60 Vbeta and 13 Jbeta primers. The data were produced by immunoSEQ multiplex PCR, yet TCRdb's version contains in-frame clones alone and is incomplete. The repertoire holds hundreds of thousands of clones, 77% seen once, with about 2.5% in the top ten. The sample belongs to a study of cytomegalovirus exposure and HLA in healthy donors. With 5 bases removed from V and 3 bases from J, the gap between germline ends came to 10 bases. CDR1 is SGHTA and CDR2 is FQGTGA in the germline V gene. CDR3 size: 13 residues. The receptor's source is a woman aged 60-75 years in good health and CMV-seropositive. V is TRBV7-3 and J is TRBJ2-5; D may be TRBD1 (6 bases). The material sequenced was PBMCs. The CDR3 is CASSKNREETQYF. In DNA, the CDR3 is TGTGCCAGCAGCAAAAACAGGGAAGAGACCCAGTACTTC. The full variable domain, with the rest looked up from reference TRBV7-3 and TRBJ2-5, is GAGVSQTPSNKVTEKGKYVELRCDPISGHTALYWYRQSLGQGPEFLIYFQGTGAADDSGLPNDRFFAVRPEGSVSTLKIQRTERGDSAVYLCASSKNREETQYFGPGTRLLVL.